This T cell receptor beta chain emerged from a study of a mutant IDH1 vaccine in newly diagnosed glioma. TCRdb's copy holds only in-frame clones and misses some; the assay was immunoSEQ multiplex PCR. The sample shows around 30,000 clones, around 77% of them seen only once. As to this clone: The antigen remains unidentified.

Time point described: week 35, safety follow-up. A single vaccine dose contained 300 ug of mutant IDH1 20-mer peptide, and topical imiquimod was used with it. The V end lost 0 bases, the J end lost 2 bases, and 13 bases lay between the germline ends. Germline V gene data show CDR1 as MNHEY and CDR2 as SVGAGI. The CDR3 sequence is 16 residues long. The sequences come from PBMCs, collected from a glioma patient whose treatment included an IDH1 peptide vaccine. This clonotype was obtained from a man aged 35-49 years with glioma. Some clones in this sample may be carry-over from other donors' samples. This chain uses TRBV6-5 with TRBJ1-2, with D uncertain. In DNA form, the CDR3 reads TGTGCCAGCAGTTACTCGAGGGAGACGGTGAACTATGGCTACACCTTC. It yields the protein CASSYSRETVNYGYTF.